Each of the 8 T cell receptor beta chains below was sequenced from the same sample in a study of long-term antiretroviral therapy in people with HIV. They ran version v3.0 of the immunoSEQ assay at survey level. Only in-frame clones appear in the TCRdb table, and some are missing; sequencing was by immunoSEQ multiplex PCR. The sample has 35,000 to 45,000 clones, 86% seen once. Sequencing was performed on unsorted PBMCs, taken just before starting antiretroviral therapy. The receptors shown here come from a woman aged 18-29 years with HIV.

The rearrangement links TRBV7-9 to TRBJ1-2; no clear D. The CDR3 totals 14 residues. Germline CDR1 is SEHNR and CDR2 is FQNEAQ (reference sequence). V was pared by 0 bases and J by 8 bases, with 13 bases between. The CDR3 protein is CASSLAARTGGYTF. CDR3 nucleotides: TGTGCCAGCAGCTTAGCGGCCAGGACGGGAGGCTACACCTTC.

The chain recombines TRBV19 with TRBJ2-3; 13 positions match TRBD2. There are 18 residues in the CDR3. The germline CDR1 and CDR2 sequences are LNHDA and SQIVND (reference sequence). J lost 0 bases, V lost 6 bases, and 9 bases had no gene match. In nucleotides, the CDR3 is TGTGCCAGTAGACTACTAGCGGGAGGGCCCTCGAGCACAGATACGCAGTATTTT. Amino acids: CASRLLAGGPSSTDTQYF.

In its sample, this clone was seen a few times. The CDR3 spells CASSLGRAQPQHF. DNA for the CDR3: TGCGCCAGCAGCTTGGGGAGGGCTCAGCCCCAGCATTTT. This chain uses TRBV5-1 with TRBJ1-5; the D is unclear. V lost 0 bases and J lost 6, with 7 bases in between. The CDR3 totals 13 residues. Germline CDR1 and CDR2: SGHRS and YFSETQ.

The V gene is TRBV19, the J gene TRBJ1-5, with D possibly TRBD1 on 6 matching bases. This CDR3 is 15 amino acids long. Trimming removed 5 bases from V and 0 bases from J, with 11 bases in between. CDR1 LNHDA and CDR2 SQIVND come from the germline V gene (reference sequence). The CDR3 spells CASSPGTSSNQPQHF. In DNA, the CDR3 is TGTGCCAGTAGTCCAGGGACATCTAGCAATCAGCCCCAGCATTTT.

The V gene is TRBV27, the J gene TRBJ2-7; perhaps D is TRBD1 or TRBD2 (6 bases each). This CDR3 is 14 amino acids long. Trimming left V 1 base short and J 6 bases short, with 13 bases between. Germline CDR1 is MNHEY and CDR2 is SMNVEV (reference sequence). In DNA, the CDR3 is TGTGCCAGCAGTTTATATCCGGGGGCGGGCGAGCAGTACTTC. It translates to CASSLYPGAGEQYF.

In this sample, this clone turned up once. The chain combines TRBV5-5 with TRBJ2-7; no definite D call. Germline-derived CDR1 and CDR2 are SGHKS and YYEKEE (reference sequence). This CDR3 is built from 15 residues. Trimming left V 0 bases short and J 2 bases short, with 12 bases between. This CDR3 reads CASSLAPREPYEQYF. The CDR3 bases are TGTGCCAGCAGCTTGGCCCCACGTGAGCCCTACGAGCAGTACTTC.

The chain has TRBV7-9 and TRBJ1-1, with D uncertain. V lost 1 base and J 1 base, leaving 7 bases between the germline ends. Germline-derived CDR1 and CDR2 are SEHNR and FQNEAQ (reference sequence). The CDR3 has 14 amino acids. The CDR3 is CASSLGTENTEAFF. The DNA of the CDR3 is TGTGCCAGCAGCTTAGGGACGGAGAACACTGAAGCTTTCTTT.

V is TRBV7-3 and J is TRBJ2-1; D is unclear. The V end lost 4 bases, the J end lost 0 bases, and 19 bases lay between the germline ends. This CDR3 is 18 amino acids long. The germline gives CDR1 SGHTA, CDR2 FQGTGA. DNA for the CDR3: TGTGCCAGCAGCTCATATAGATTCGACGTCAGCTCCTACAATGAGCAGTTCTTC. The encoded protein is CASSSYRFDVSSYNEQFF. The complete variable domain, with remaining parts taken from reference TRBV7-3 and TRBJ2-1, reads GAGVSQTPSNKVTEKGKYVELRCDPISGHTALYWYRQSLGQGPEFLIYFQGTGAADDSGLPNDRFFAVRPEGSVSTLKIQRTERGDSAVYLCASSSYRFDVSSYNEQFFGPGTRLTVL.